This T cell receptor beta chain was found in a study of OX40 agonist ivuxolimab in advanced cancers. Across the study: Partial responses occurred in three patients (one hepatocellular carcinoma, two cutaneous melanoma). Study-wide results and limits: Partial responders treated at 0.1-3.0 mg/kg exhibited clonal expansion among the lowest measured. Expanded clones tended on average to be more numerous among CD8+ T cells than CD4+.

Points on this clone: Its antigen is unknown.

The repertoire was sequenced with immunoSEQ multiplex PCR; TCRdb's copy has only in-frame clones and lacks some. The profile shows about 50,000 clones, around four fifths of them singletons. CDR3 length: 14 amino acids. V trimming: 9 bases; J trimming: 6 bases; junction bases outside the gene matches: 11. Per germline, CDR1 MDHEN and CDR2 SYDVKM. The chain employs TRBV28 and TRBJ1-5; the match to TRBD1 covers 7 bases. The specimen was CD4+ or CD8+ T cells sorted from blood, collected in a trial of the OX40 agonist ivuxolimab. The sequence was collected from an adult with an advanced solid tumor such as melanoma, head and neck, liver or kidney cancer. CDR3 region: CASNHRGERQPQHF. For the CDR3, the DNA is TGTGCCAGTAACCACAGGGGCGAGCGTCAGCCCCAGCATTTT.